The T cell receptor (beta chain) described here comes from a study of CD8 T cells in ankylosing spondylitis. One entry per CDR3 protein results from TCRdb running MiXCR on the 5' RACE reads. The sample carries 220,000 or so distinct CDR3 sequences, approximately 10% recorded once. With regard to this clonotype: The junction departs from the called germline gene at one end, perhaps through a read error.

The CDR3 is made up of 8 amino acids. Sequencing was done on a sample of blood, either unsorted or a sorted T cell fraction (not recorded which). This chain uses TRBV12-3 or TRBV12-4 with TRBJ1-2, with no clear D. The TCR sequence derives from a male donor with ankylosing spondylitis or in good health (not recorded which). The CDR3 nucleotides are TGTGCCAGCAGTTTTCTCGCCTTC. It encodes CASSFLAF.